This record looks at one T cell receptor beta chain sequence and its context. The CDR3 length is 16 residues. Germline trimming cut 4 bases from V and 2 bases from J; bases unmatched to any gene: 6. Germline values: CDR1 KGHSH, CDR2 LQKENI. This table comes from immunoSEQ multiplex PCR, and its TCRdb copy is limited to in-frame clones, with some not included. The repertoire consists of roughly 76,000 clones, with around 94% occurring once and the leading ten covering around 4.7%. The data were taken from a study of control samples from healthy donors and cancer patients. The TCR comes from a young woman in good health. The chain combines TRBV18 with TRBJ1-3; 9 bases map to TRBD1. What was sequenced was blood. CDR3 residues: CASSLGQGGTGNTIYF. In nucleotides, the CDR3 is TGTGCCAGCTCACTGGGACAGGGAGGAACTGGAAACACCATATATTTT.